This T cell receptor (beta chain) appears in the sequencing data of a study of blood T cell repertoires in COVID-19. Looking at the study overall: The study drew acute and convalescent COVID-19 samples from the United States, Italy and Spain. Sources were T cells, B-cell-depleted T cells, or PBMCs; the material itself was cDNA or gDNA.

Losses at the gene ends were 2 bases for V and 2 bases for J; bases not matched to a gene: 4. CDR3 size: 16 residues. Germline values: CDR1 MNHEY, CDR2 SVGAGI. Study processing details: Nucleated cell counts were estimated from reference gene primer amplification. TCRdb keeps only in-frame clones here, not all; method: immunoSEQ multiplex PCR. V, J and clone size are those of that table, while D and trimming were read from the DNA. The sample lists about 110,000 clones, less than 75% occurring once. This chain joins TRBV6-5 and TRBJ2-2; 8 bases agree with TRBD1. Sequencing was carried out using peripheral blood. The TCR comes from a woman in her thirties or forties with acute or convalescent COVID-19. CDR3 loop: CASSYGQGINTGELFF. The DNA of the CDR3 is TGTGCCAGCAGTTACGGACAGGGTATTAACACCGGGGAGCTGTTTTTT.